A single sample gave rise to the 32 T cell receptor beta chains below, sequenced in a study of blood T cell repertoires in COVID-19. Using immunoSEQ multiplex PCR, the repertoire was profiled, and TCRdb retains in-frame clones only, with some absent. This table holds 200,000 to 250,000 clones, 86% found once. Sequenced: peripheral blood. Receptors originate from a woman between 45 and 60 years old with COVID-19, enrolled during active disease.

The chain employs TRBV5-1 and TRBJ1-2, with TRBD1 as a possible D gene (6 bases). Trimming pared 1 base from V and 6 bases from J, leaving 22 bases between. This CDR3 has 17 residues. Germline V gene data show CDR1 as SGHRS and CDR2 as YFSETQ. The CDR3 here is CASSLMSSLGAADGYTF. Here the CDR3 DNA reads TGCGCCAGCAGCTTGATGTCCTCTCTGGGGGCAGCGGATGGCTACACCTTC.

This clone was found once. This rearrangement joins TRBV3-1 (or the pseudogene TRBV3-2) to TRBJ1-4; D is ambiguous. Per germline, CDR1 LGHDT and CDR2 YNNKEL (reference sequence). There are 14 residues in the CDR3. V lost 0 bases and J lost 11, with 13 bases in between. CDR3 DNA: TGTGCCAGCAGCCAAGAGGTGTTGATTAGTAAACTGTTTTTT. Encoded protein: CASSQEVLISKLFF.

This chain links TRBV27 with TRBJ2-6; D is uncertain. CDR1 and CDR2 (germline): MNHEY, SMNVEV (reference sequence). V shed 3 bases and J shed 4 bases, with 10 bases lying between them. The CDR3 runs to 15 residues. This chain's CDR3 is CASSFSVRGANVLTF. CDR3 DNA sequence: TGTGCCAGCAGTTTTTCCGTGAGAGGGGCCAACGTCCTGACTTTC. Using reference TRBV27 and TRBJ2-6 for the parts outside the CDR3, the full variable domain is EAQVTQNPRYLITVTGKKLTVTCSQNMNHEYMSWYRQDPGLGLRQIYYSMNVEVTDKGDVPEGYKVSRKEKRNFPLILESPSPNQTSLYFCASSFSVRGANVLTFGAGSRLTVL.

The chain combines TRBV29-1 with TRBJ1-2; unclear D gene. The CDR3 is made up of 13 amino acids. Germline V gene sequence: CDR1 SQVTM, CDR2 ANQGSEA. With 5 bases removed from V and 5 bases from J, the gap between germline ends came to 15 bases. The CDR3 nucleotides read TGCAGCGTTCTAGTGCGGGAATGGTATGGCTACACCTTC. Amino acid sequence: CSVLVREWYGYTF.

This sequence joins TRBV3-1 (or the pseudogene TRBV3-2) and TRBJ2-1, with 10 positions matching TRBD2. The germline CDR1 and CDR2 sequences are LGHDT and YNNKEL (reference sequence). J lost 0 bases, V lost 6 bases, and 5 bases had no gene match. The CDR3 sequence is 16 residues long. The CDR3 DNA sequence: TGTGCCAGCAGTCATTTAGCGGGGGGCTCCTACAATGAGCAGTTCTTC. Translation: CASSHLAGGSYNEQFF.

This chain connects TRBV27 to TRBJ1-6; 7 nucleotides line up with TRBD1. CDR1 and CDR2 (germline): MNHEY, SMNVEV (reference sequence). The V segment lost 6 bases and the J segment 4 bases; nucleotides outside the gene matches: 0. The CDR3 contains 13 residues. The CDR3 is CASRTGYNSPLHF. CDR3 bases: TGTGCCAGCAGGACAGGGTATAATTCACCCCTCCACTTT.

This clone was picked up one time. V usage is TRBV5-1 and J usage is TRBJ2-1; 7 nucleotides line up with TRBD1. CDR3 length: 15 residues. Germline V gene lookup returns CDR1 SGHRS and CDR2 YFSETQ. V lost 5 bases, J lost 6 bases, and 11 bases stayed unmatched. The CDR3 spells CASRPRQGSGNEQFF. The DNA of the CDR3 is TGCGCCAGCAGACCCCGACAGGGATCAGGCAATGAGCAGTTCTTC.

This clone has only a few counts. The genes are TRBV6-5 and TRBJ1-2; a weak D match, TRBD1 (6 bases). The CDR3 length is 14 residues. Germline V CDR1 and CDR2: MNHEY, SVGAGI. V shed 6 bases and J shed 5 bases, with 16 bases lying between them. CDR3 DNA: TGTGCCAGCAGAAGGACAGTACAACAGTATGGCTACACCTTC. Its translation: CASRRTVQQYGYTF.

This chain joins TRBV7-8 and TRBJ2-7; no clear D. The V end was cut by 5 bases, the J end by 4 bases, with 9 bases between. The length of the CDR3 is 12 residues. CDR1 is SGHVS, CDR2 FQNEAQ, per germline. CDR3 in DNA: TGTGCCAGCAGCCATAACAGTTACGAGCAGTACTTC. Amino acids: CASSHNSYEQYF.

The V call is TRBV5-6, the J call TRBJ1-3; the D gene is possibly TRBD1 (6 bases). The germline V gene encodes CDR1 SGHDT and CDR2 YYEEEE. CDR3 length: 15 residues. The germline V and J ends were trimmed by 5 bases and 8 bases, with 20 bases remaining between them. The CDR3 loop reads CASRTTGIQRDTIYF. The CDR3 nucleotides are TGTGCCAGCAGGACAACAGGGATCCAAAGGGACACCATATATTTT.

The chain is built from TRBV5-1 and TRBJ1-1; D perhaps matches TRBD1 (6 bases). The CDR3 consists of 13 residues. The V and J ends lost 2 bases and 9 bases respectively, with 14 bases between them. From germline, CDR1 is SGHRS and CDR2 YFSETQ. The CDR3 region is CASSLELGHQAFF. The CDR3 nucleotides are TGCGCCAGCAGCTTAGAGCTGGGACACCAAGCTTTCTTT.

The gene calls are TRBV6-5 and TRBJ1-2; 9 positions match TRBD1. Germline lookup yields CDR1 MNHEY and CDR2 SVGAGI. J was trimmed by 7 bases and V by 8 bases; bases with no gene match: 8. This CDR3 is built from 13 residues. CDR3 DNA sequence: TGTGCCAGCGTTTCCGGGACAGGGCTTGGCTACACCTTC. It codes for CASVSGTGLGYTF.

The CDR3 DNA reads as TGTGCCAGCAGCTCCACAGGGGTGCATGGCTACACCTTC. It specifies CASSSTGVHGYTF. The chain couples TRBV12-3 or TRBV12-4 to TRBJ1-2; 7 bases line up with TRBD1. The trim removed 6 bases at V and 6 bases at J, leaving 7 bases unmatched. The CDR3 contains 13 residues.

This chain links TRBV30 with TRBJ2-2; a weak D match, TRBD2 (6 bases). Germline CDR1 and CDR2: GTSNPN and SVGIG (reference sequence). V was cut by 2 bases and J by 2 bases, with 12 bases left in between. The CDR3 is 15 amino acids. The CDR3 protein is CAWSSGRTNTGELFF. The DNA for the CDR3 is TGTGCCTGGAGTTCCGGGAGAACCAACACCGGGGAGCTGTTTTTT. Looking up the rest from reference TRBV30 and TRBJ2-2 gives the full variable domain: SQTIHQWPATLVQPVGSPLSLECTVEGTSNPNLYWYRQAAGRGLQLLFYSVGIGQISSEVPQNLSASRPQDRQFILSSKKLLLSDSGFYLCAWSSGRTNTGELFFGEGSRLTVL.

This chain uses TRBV19 with TRBJ1-2; D unresolved. Germline values: CDR1 LNHDA, CDR2 SQIVND (reference sequence). The V and J ends lost 1 base and 7 bases respectively, with 10 bases between them. There are 13 residues in the CDR3. The CDR3 DNA sequence: TGTGCCAGTAGTATAGGCCCGGGAAGTGGCTACACCTTC. This gives the protein CASSIGPGSGYTF. Drawing the rest from reference TRBV19 and TRBJ1-2, the complete variable domain is DGGITQSPKYLFRKEGQNVTLSCEQNLNHDAMYWYRQDPGQGLRLIYYSQIVNDFQKGDIAEGYSVSREKKESFPLTVTSAQKNPTAFYLCASSIGPGSGYTFGSGTRLTVV.

The chain links TRBV4-1 to TRBJ1-5; D may be TRBD1 (5 bases). Germline V gene sequence: CDR1 MGHRA, CDR2 YSYEKL. Between the trimmed V and J ends, which lost 0 bases and 3 bases, there was a span of 12 bases. The CDR3 totals 16 residues. This CDR3 reads CASSQDWGGFNQPQHF. CDR3 DNA: TGCGCCAGCAGCCAAGATTGGGGGGGTTTCAATCAGCCCCAGCATTTT.

This rearrangement joins TRBV19 to TRBJ2-1, with unresolved D. The ends were cut back, 5 bases at V and 0 bases at J, with 8 bases in the middle. The CDR3 has 14 amino acids. Per germline, CDR1 LNHDA and CDR2 SQIVND (reference sequence). CDR3 in amino acids: CASSVALSYNEQFF. The CDR3 nucleotides are TGTGCCAGTAGTGTGGCTCTCTCCTACAATGAGCAGTTCTTC.

The chain uses TRBV24-1 and TRBJ1-5, with TRBD1 matching over 8 bases. V lost 2 bases, J lost 0 bases, and 8 bases stayed unmatched. The CDR3 loop spans 18 amino acids. Germline CDR1 and CDR2: KGHDR and SFDVKD. For the CDR3, the DNA is TGTGCCACCAGTGATTCCTCACCGACAGGGGTTAGCAATCAGCCCCAGCATTTT. This codes for CATSDSSPTGVSNQPQHF.

The chain carries TRBV24-1 and TRBJ2-3; 8 bases align to TRBD1. From germline, CDR1 is KGHDR and CDR2 SFDVKD. V was clipped by 4 bases and J by 11 bases; unmatched bases: 7. The CDR3 runs 13 residues. Here the CDR3 reads CATSDPGQGEQYF. In DNA, the CDR3 is TGTGCCACCAGTGACCCTGGACAGGGCGAGCAGTATTTT.

V usage is TRBV2 and J usage is TRBJ1-3, with 9 positions matching TRBD1. CDR3 length equals 16 residues. CDR1 SNHLY and CDR2 FYNNEI come from the germline V gene. J lost 0 bases, V lost 3 bases, and 3 bases had no gene match. The CDR3 DNA is TGTGCCAGCAGTGATTGGGACAGGGTCTCTGGAAACACCATATATTTT. This codes for CASSDWDRVSGNTIYF.

This clone was detected only once. The CDR3 protein is CASSPPGRGPLGGELFF. CDR3 nucleotides: TGCGCCAGCAGCCCCCCGGGGCGGGGGCCTCTCGGCGGGGAGCTGTTTTTT. V usage is TRBV5-1 and J usage is TRBJ2-2; D is perhaps TRBD2 (7 bases). V lost 4 bases and J lost 7, with 23 bases in between. The CDR3 has 17 residues. Germline loops: CDR1 SGHRS, CDR2 YFSETQ.

This chain connects TRBV7-9 to TRBJ2-7, with D perhaps matching TRBD1 (5 bases). CDR3 size: 15 residues. The germline CDR1 and CDR2 sequences are SEHNR and FQNEAQ (reference sequence). The V end lost 1 base, the J end lost 2 bases, and 12 bases lay between the germline ends. CDR3 loop: CASSLDQGLPYEQYF. The CDR3 DNA reads as TGTGCCAGCAGCTTAGATCAGGGCCTACCCTACGAGCAGTACTTC.

This clone was seen only once. Other nucleotide sequences from this sample produce the same CDR3. V and J are TRBV12-3 or TRBV12-4 and TRBJ1-5; 7 nucleotides agree with TRBD1. The V gene end was trimmed by 6 bases and the J gene end by 4 bases; junction bases not matched to a gene: 3. CDR3 length: 13 amino acids. The CDR3 region is CASSLQGNQPQHF. CDR3 bases: TGTGCCAGCAGCCTACAGGGGAATCAGCCCCAGCATTTT.

This chain links TRBV7-2 with TRBJ2-3; 7 bases match TRBD2. The J segment lost 4 bases and the V segment lost 4 bases, leaving 5 bases of the junction unmatched. The CDR3 runs 14 residues. Germline V gene lookup returns CDR1 SGHTA and CDR2 FQGNSA. CDR3 in amino acids: CASSSLGRADTQYF. Written as DNA, the CDR3 is TGTGCCAGCAGCTCCTTGGGGAGGGCAGATACGCAGTATTTT.

The CDR3 sequence: CASSPGLAGVGEQYV. The CDR3 coding sequence is TGTGCCAGCAGTCCTGGACTAGCGGGGGTGGGGGAGCAGTACGTC. The chain couples TRBV11-2 to TRBJ2-7; 13 nucleotides agree with TRBD2. The CDR3 runs to 15 residues. V was clipped by 6 bases and J by 7 bases; unmatched bases: 9. CDR1 and CDR2 from the germline V gene are SGHAT and FQNNGV.

V gene TRBV3-1 (or the pseudogene TRBV3-2) combines with J gene TRBJ1-3; 12 nucleotides align to TRBD1. This CDR3 has 13 residues. Per the germline V gene, CDR1 is LGHDT and CDR2 is YNNKEL (reference sequence). The ends lost 3 bases at V and 16 bases at J; junction bases unmatched: 7. CDR3 in amino acids: CASSQPGQGAIYF. Written as DNA, the CDR3 is TGTGCCAGCAGCCAGCCGGGACAGGGGGCAATTTATTTT.

The chain is built from TRBV18 and TRBJ2-7; D gene ambiguous. The CDR3 spans 18 residues. V lost 0 bases, J lost 4 bases, and 22 bases lay in between. Germline CDR1 and CDR2: KGHSH and LQKENI. The CDR3 nucleotides read TGTGCCAGCTCACCACCGGAGATTCCCCAATCCTCAAGATACGAGCAGTACGTC. Encoded protein: CASSPPEIPQSSRYEQYV.

The chain employs TRBV30 and TRBJ1-5, with 10 bases identical to TRBD1. Germline V CDR1 and CDR2: GTSNPN, SVGIG (reference sequence). The CDR3 length is 17 residues. V was clipped by 3 bases and J by 2 bases; unmatched bases: 10. The DNA of the CDR3 is TGTGCCTGGAGAATAAAATCCGGGACAGGGGGCAATCAGCCCCAGCATTTT. Its protein is CAWRIKSGTGGNQPQHF.

The sample holds a few counts of this clone. The gene calls are TRBV7-9 and TRBJ1-1; a possible D gene is TRBD1 (6 bases). The germline V gene encodes CDR1 SEHNR and CDR2 FQNEAQ (reference sequence). The CDR3 has 14 amino acids. V lost 5 bases, J lost 2 bases, and 12 bases lay in between. The CDR3 coding sequence is TGTGCCAGCAGCCAGGGGCTATCTAACACTGAAGCTTTCTTT. Encoded protein: CASSQGLSNTEAFF.

The J gene is TRBJ1-4, the V gene TRBV7-9, with a tentative D call TRBD1 (5 bases). Germline CDR1 and CDR2: SEHNR and FQNEAQ (reference sequence). The CDR3 is 13 residues long. Deletions cut 4 bases from V and 8 bases from J, with 11 bases between. CDR3 in DNA: TGTGCCAGCAGCTCCGGTAGGGGAGAAAAACTGTTTTTT. Amino acid sequence: CASSSGRGEKLFF.

The chain joins TRBV28 to TRBJ1-2; TRBD1 agrees at 8 bases. The V segment lost 4 bases and the J segment 8 bases; nucleotides outside the gene matches: 3. The germline V gene has CDR1 MDHEN and CDR2 SYDVKM. This CDR3 comprises 12 residues. The CDR3 coding sequence is TGTGCCAGCAGTTCAGGGGGCAGAGGCTACACCTTC. Residues: CASSSGGRGYTF.

V usage is TRBV5-1 and J usage is TRBJ2-5; 7 bases agree with TRBD1. Trimming took 4 bases from V and 1 from J; bases not matched to a gene: 4. Germline CDR1 SGHRS, CDR2 YFSETQ. The CDR3 covers 14 residues. CDR3 DNA: TGCGCCAGCAGCCCGGGACAGATCCAAGAGACCCAGTACTTC. Protein product: CASSPGQIQETQYF.